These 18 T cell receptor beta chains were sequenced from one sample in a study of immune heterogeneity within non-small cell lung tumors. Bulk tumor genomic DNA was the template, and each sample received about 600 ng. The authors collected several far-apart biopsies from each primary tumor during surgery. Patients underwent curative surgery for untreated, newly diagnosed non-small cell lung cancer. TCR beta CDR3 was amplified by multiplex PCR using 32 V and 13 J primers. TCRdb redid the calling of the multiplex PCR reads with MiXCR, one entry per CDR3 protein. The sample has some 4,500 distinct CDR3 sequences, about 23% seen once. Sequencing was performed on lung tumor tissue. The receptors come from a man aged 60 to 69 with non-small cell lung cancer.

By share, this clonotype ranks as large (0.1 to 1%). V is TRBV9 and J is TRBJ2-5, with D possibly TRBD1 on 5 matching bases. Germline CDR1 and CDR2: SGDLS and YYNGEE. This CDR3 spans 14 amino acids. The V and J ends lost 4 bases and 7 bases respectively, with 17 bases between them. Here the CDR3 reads CASSPSALQGTQYF. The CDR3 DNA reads TGTGCCAGCAGCCCAAGCGCTCTCCAGGGGACCCAGTACTTC.

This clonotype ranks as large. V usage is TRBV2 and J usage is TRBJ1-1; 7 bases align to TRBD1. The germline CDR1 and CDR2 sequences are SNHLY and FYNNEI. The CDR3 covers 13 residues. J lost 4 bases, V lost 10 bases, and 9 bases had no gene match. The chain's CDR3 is CANGAGGATEAFF. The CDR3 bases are TGTGCCAACGGTGCAGGGGGGGCCACTGAAGCTTTCTTT. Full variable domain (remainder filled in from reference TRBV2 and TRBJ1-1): EPEVTQTPSHQVTQMGQEVILRCVPISNHLYFYWYRQILGQKVEFLVSFYNNEISEKSEIFDDQFSVERPDGSNFTLKIRSTKLEDSAMYFCANGAGGATEAFFGQGTRLTVV.

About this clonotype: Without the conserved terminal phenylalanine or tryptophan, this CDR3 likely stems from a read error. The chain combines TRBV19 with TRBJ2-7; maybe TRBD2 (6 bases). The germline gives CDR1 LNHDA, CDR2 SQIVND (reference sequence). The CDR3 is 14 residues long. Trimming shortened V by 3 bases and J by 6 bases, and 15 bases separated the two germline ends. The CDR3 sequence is CASSILAGTGEQYS. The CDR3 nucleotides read TGTGCCAGTAGTATCCTGGCGGGGACGGGCGAGCAGTACTCC.

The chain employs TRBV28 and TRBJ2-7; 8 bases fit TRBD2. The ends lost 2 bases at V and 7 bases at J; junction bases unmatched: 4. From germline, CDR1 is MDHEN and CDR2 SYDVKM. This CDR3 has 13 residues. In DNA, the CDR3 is TGTGCCAGCAGTTTAACTAGCGGAGGGGAGCAGTACTTC. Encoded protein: CASSLTSGGEQYF.

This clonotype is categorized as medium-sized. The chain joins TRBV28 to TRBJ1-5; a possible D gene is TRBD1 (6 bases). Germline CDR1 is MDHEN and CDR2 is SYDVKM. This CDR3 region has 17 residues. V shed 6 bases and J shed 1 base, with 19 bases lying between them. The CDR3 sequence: CASRTKWGAQSNQPQHF. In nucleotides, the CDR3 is TGTGCCAGCAGGACTAAGTGGGGGGCTCAAAGCAATCAGCCCCAGCATTTT. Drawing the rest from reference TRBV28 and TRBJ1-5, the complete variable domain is DVKVTQSSRYLVKRTGEKVFLECVQDMDHENMFWYRQDPGLGLRLIYFSYDVKMKEKGDIPEGYSVSREKKERFSLILESASTNQTSMYLCASRTKWGAQSNQPQHFGDGTRLSIL.

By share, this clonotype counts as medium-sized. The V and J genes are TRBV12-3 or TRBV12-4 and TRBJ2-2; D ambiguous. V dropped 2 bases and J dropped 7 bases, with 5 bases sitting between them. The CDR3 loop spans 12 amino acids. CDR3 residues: CASSLSIGELFF. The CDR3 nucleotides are TGTGCCAGCAGTTTATCAATCGGGGAGCTGTTTTTT.

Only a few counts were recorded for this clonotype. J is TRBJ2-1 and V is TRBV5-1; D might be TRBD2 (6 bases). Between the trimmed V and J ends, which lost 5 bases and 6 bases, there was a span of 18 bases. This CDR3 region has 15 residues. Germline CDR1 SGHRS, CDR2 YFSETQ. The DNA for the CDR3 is TGCGCCAGCAGTAGCGGCCTGGGAACCTCCAATGAGCAGTTCTTC. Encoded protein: CASSSGLGTSNEQFF.

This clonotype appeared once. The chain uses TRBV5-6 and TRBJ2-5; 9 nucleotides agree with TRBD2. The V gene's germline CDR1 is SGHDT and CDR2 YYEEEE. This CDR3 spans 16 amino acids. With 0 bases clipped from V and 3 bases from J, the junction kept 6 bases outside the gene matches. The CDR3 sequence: CASSLGAGGREETQYF. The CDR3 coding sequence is TGTGCCAGCAGCTTGGGGGCGGGGGGGAGGGAAGAGACCCAGTACTTC.

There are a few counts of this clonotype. The CDR3 DNA reads TGTGCCAGCAGTCCATGGGGGGGGGAGGACTACGAGCAGTACTTC. Its protein product is CASSPWGGEDYEQYF. V is TRBV28 and J is TRBJ2-7; 7 nucleotides align to TRBD2. The junction had 10 bases not matched to a gene; V was cut back by 5 bases and J by 3 bases. The CDR3 length is 15 residues. In germline, CDR1 is MDHEN, CDR2 SYDVKM.

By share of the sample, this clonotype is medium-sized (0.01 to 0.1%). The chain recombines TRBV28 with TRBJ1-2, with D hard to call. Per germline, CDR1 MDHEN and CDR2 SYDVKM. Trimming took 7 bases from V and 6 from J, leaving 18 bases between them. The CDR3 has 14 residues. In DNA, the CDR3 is TGTGCCAGCAACCCGCCCGCGGCGGGCCATGGCTACACCTTC. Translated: CASNPPAAGHGYTF.

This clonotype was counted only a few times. The CDR3: CASGFGRTFDTQYF. The CDR3, as DNA: TGTGCCAGCGGCTTTGGACGCACGTTCGATACGCAGTATTTT. The genes are TRBV27 and TRBJ2-3; no clear D gene. CDR1 and CDR2 (germline): MNHEY, SMNVEV (reference sequence). This CDR3 is 14 amino acids long. V lost 8 bases and J lost 6, with 18 bases in between.

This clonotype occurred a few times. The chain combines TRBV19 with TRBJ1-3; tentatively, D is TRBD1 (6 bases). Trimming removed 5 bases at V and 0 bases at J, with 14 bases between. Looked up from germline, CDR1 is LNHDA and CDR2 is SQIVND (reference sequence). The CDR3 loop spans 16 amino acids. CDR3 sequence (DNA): TGTGCCAGTAGTGAACAGGGAGGTGGCTCTGGAAACACCATATATTTT. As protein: CASSEQGGGSGNTIYF.

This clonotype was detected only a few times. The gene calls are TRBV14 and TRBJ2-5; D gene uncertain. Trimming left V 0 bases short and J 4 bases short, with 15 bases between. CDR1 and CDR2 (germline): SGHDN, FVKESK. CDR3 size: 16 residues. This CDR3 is CASSQELGGLGETQYF. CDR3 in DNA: TGTGCCAGCAGCCAAGAATTAGGTGGGCTAGGAGAGACCCAGTACTTC.

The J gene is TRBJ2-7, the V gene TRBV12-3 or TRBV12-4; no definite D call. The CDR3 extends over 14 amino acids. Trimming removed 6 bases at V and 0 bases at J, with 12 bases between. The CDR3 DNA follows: TGTGCCAGCAGCCGCTCGATAATCTCCTACGAGCAGTACTTC. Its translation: CASSRSIISYEQYF.

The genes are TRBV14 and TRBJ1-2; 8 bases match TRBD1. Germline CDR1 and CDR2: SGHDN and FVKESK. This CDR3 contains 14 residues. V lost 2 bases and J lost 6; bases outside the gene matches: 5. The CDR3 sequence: CASSQSTGVDGYTF. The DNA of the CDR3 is TGTGCCAGCAGCCAATCGACAGGGGTTGATGGCTACACCTTC.

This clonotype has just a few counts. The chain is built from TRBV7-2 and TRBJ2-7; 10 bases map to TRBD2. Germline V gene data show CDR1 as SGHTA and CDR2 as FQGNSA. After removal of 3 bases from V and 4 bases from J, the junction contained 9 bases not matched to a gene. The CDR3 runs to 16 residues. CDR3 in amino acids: CASSFRAGGLRYEQYF. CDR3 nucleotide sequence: TGTGCCAGCAGCTTTCGAGCGGGAGGGCTGAGGTACGAGCAGTACTTC.

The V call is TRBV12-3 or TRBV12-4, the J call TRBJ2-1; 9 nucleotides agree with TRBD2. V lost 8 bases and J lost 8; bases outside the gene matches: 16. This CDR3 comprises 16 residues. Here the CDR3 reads CASSRRLAGGPYEQFF. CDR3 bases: TGTGCCAGCTCGCGACGTCTGGCGGGAGGGCCCTATGAGCAGTTCTTC.

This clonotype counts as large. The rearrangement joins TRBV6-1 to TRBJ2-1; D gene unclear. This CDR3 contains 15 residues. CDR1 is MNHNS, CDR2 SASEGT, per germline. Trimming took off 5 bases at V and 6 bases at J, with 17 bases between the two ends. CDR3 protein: CASSYPGLNGNEQFF. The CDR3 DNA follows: TGTGCCAGCAGTTACCCGGGCCTTAACGGCAATGAGCAGTTCTTC.